These 9 T cell receptor beta chains share one sample of origin, sequenced in a study of cytomegalovirus exposure and HLA in healthy donors. Vbeta (60) and Jbeta (13) primers were used in the PCR. Some clones are missing from TCRdb's copy, which holds only in-frame ones; the method was immunoSEQ multiplex PCR. The table includes around 87,000 clones, around 85% detected once. The sample consisted of PBMCs. The receptor source for this set is a girl aged 2 to 9 in good health and CMV-seropositive.

The chain carries TRBV30 and TRBJ2-1; 8 bases agree with TRBD2. The junction had 9 bases not matched to a gene; V was cut back by 4 bases and J by 7 bases. Germline CDR1 GTSNPN, CDR2 SVGIG (reference sequence). This CDR3 region has 14 residues. CDR3 sequence: CAWTVWTSSNEQFF. The DNA for the CDR3 is TGTGCCTGGACGGTATGGACTAGCTCAAATGAGCAGTTCTTC.

The V gene is TRBV7-9, the J gene TRBJ2-7, with a possible D match to TRBD1 (6 bases). V gave up 5 bases and J gave up 5 bases, with 22 bases separating them. In germline, CDR1 is SEHNR, CDR2 FQNEAQ (reference sequence). This CDR3 region has 16 residues. CDR3: CASSQRTGSKSDEQYF. The CDR3, as DNA: TGTGCCAGCAGCCAACGAACAGGGAGTAAAAGCGACGAGCAGTACTTC.

The rearrangement links TRBV5-1 to TRBJ1-2; TRBD1 aligns across 7 bases. There are 15 residues in the CDR3. Germline CDR1 reads SGHRS; CDR2 reads YFSETQ. The junction had 11 bases not matched to a gene; V was cut back by 4 bases and J by 5 bases. The CDR3, as DNA: TGCGCCAGCAGCGACCGGGACAGACTATCTTATGGCTACACCTTC. Translation gives CASSDRDRLSYGYTF.

This clone was seen a handful of times. V is TRBV6-6 and J is TRBJ1-1; D is perhaps TRBD1 (5 bases). Trimming shortened V by 6 bases and J by 1 base, and 12 bases separated the two germline ends. Germline CDR1 MNHNY, CDR2 SVGAGI (reference sequence). This CDR3 contains 14 residues. CDR3 sequence (DNA): TGTGCCAGCAGCCAGACAGTCAGGAACACTGAAGCTTTCTTT. Its protein product is CASSQTVRNTEAFF.

The V and J genes are TRBV30 and TRBJ1-5; the D is unclear. The CDR3 extends over 16 amino acids. Germline V lookup: CDR1 GTSNPN, CDR2 SVGIG (reference sequence). Trimming took off 1 base at V and 0 bases at J, with 13 bases between the two ends. The CDR3: CAWSESEPLSNQPQHF. As DNA, the CDR3 is TGTGCCTGGAGTGAGTCTGAACCACTTAGCAATCAGCCCCAGCATTTT.

The chain employs TRBV5-4 and TRBJ2-7; D not resolved. The ends were cut back, 0 bases at V and 6 bases at J, with 10 bases in the middle. The CDR3 extends over 13 amino acids. Germline V gene lookup returns CDR1 SGHNT and CDR2 YYREEE (reference sequence). CDR3 region: CASSLEAPGEQYF. The CDR3 DNA is TGTGCCAGCAGCTTGGAGGCCCCGGGCGAGCAGTACTTC. The full variable domain, its missing parts supplied by reference TRBV5-4 and TRBJ2-7, is ETGVTQSPTHLIKTRGQQVTLRCSSQSGHNTVSWYQQALGQGPQFIFQYYREEENGRGNFPPRFSGLQFPNYSSELNVNALELDDSALYLCASSLEAPGEQYFGPGTRLTVT.

The chain links TRBV19 to TRBJ1-5; possible D gene TRBD1, 5 bases. Germline lookup yields CDR1 LNHDA and CDR2 SQIVND (reference sequence). This CDR3 comprises 15 residues. V lost 3 bases to trimming and J lost 1 base, with 10 bases between them. The DNA of the CDR3 is TGTGCCAGTAGTATTTCGGGGGTAAGCAATCAGCCCCAGCATTTT. Its translation is CASSISGVSNQPQHF.

This clone came up a few times. V is TRBV19 and J is TRBJ1-5; D unresolved. Germline V gene lookup returns CDR1 LNHDA and CDR2 SQIVND (reference sequence). Trimming removed 5 bases at V and 8 bases at J, with 16 bases between. The CDR3 runs to 14 residues. This chain's CDR3 is CASSPSPRGKPQHF. Written as DNA, the CDR3 is TGTGCCAGTAGTCCCAGTCCCCGCGGAAAGCCCCAGCATTTT.

The V and J genes are TRBV25-1 and TRBJ2-7; D perhaps matches TRBD2 (6 bases). With 4 bases removed from V and 3 bases from J, the gap between germline ends came to 10 bases. This CDR3 has 13 residues. Germline CDR1 is MGHDK and CDR2 is SYGVNS. The chain's CDR3 is CASSGDWSYEQYF. The DNA for the CDR3 is TGTGCCAGCAGTGGGGACTGGAGCTACGAGCAGTACTTC.